The rows below give T cell receptor beta chains drawn from one sample of a study of shared clonotypes between healthy human individuals. Libraries were prepared by immunoSEQ multiplex PCR; TCRdb keeps only in-frame clonotypes and omits some of them. The sample contains around 430,000 clones, about 85% of which appear only once. The sequencing sample was made of PBMCs. These receptors originate from a middle-aged woman in good health. Some clones in this sample may be carry-over from other donors' samples. CDR3s include the opening cysteine and the closing phenylalanine or tryptophan. The order of the fields is V gene, J gene, D gene, clone size, CDR3 DNA, CDR3 protein. D genes are given only for firm matches. The listing skips clone size in some rows; elsewhere it reads once, few, many or a size class.

V: TRBV27
J: TRBJ2-3
D: NA
size: NA
DNA: TGTGCCAGCAGTTTACGGCAGGGGAAAGATACGCAGTATTTT
CDR3: CASSLRQGKDTQYF

V: TRBV2
J: TRBJ1-5
D: NA
size: NA
DNA: TGTGCCAGCAGCCTCAGGACGGACAATCAGCCCCAGCATTTT
CDR3: CASSLRTDNQPQHF

V: TRBV6-4
J: TRBJ2-7
D: NA
size: NA
DNA: TGTGCCAGCAGTGACGGTTACGAGCAGTACTTC
CDR3: CASSDGYEQYF

V: TRBV9
J: TRBJ1-2
D: TRBD1
size: NA
DNA: TGTGCCAGCAGCCCAGGACAGGGTAACTATGGCTACACCTTC
CDR3: CASSPGQGNYGYTF

V: TRBV19
J: TRBJ2-1
D: TRBD2
size: once
DNA: TGTGCCAGTACCAGCGGGAGGAGTCGCAATGAGCAGTTCTTC
CDR3: CASTSGRSRNEQFF

V: TRBV19
J: TRBJ2-7
D: NA
size: NA
DNA: TGTGCCAGTAGTATTTCACAGGCGAGCTACGAGCAGTACTTC
CDR3: CASSISQASYEQYF

V: TRBV15
J: TRBJ1-5
D: TRBD1
size: NA
DNA: TGTGCCACCAGCAGAGGACAGGGGAATCAGCCCCAGCATTTT
CDR3: CATSRGQGNQPQHF

V: TRBV7-6
J: TRBJ2-6
D: NA
size: NA
DNA: TGTGCCAGCAGAGGGGGGACTGGGGCCAACGTCCTGACTTTC
CDR3: CASRGGTGANVLTF

V: TRBV9
J: TRBJ2-2
D: NA
size: NA
DNA: TGTGCCAGCAGCGTATCTAGCTTGCCCGGGGAGCTGTTTTTT
CDR3: CASSVSSLPGELFF

V: TRBV5-6
J: TRBJ2-7
D: TRBD1
size: NA
DNA: TGTGCCAGCAGCTTGCCGGGACAGGCACTCCCCTACGAGCAGTACTTC
CDR3: CASSLPGQALPYEQYF

V: TRBV28
J: TRBJ1-2
D: TRBD1
size: once
DNA: TGTGCCAGCATTGGCCCGGGGGGGAGGGACAGAGTAGGATATGGCTACACCTTC
CDR3: CASIGPGGRDRVGYGYTF

V: TRBV19
J: TRBJ2-7
D: NA
size: NA
DNA: TGTGCCAGTAGATCCCCGGGGGACTCCTACGAGCAGTACTTC
CDR3: CASRSPGDSYEQYF

V: TRBV27
J: TRBJ1-1
D: NA
size: NA
DNA: TGTGCCAGCAGTTTATCACGACAGGTCGGAGCTTTCTTT
CDR3: CASSLSRQVGAFF

V: TRBV10-3
J: TRBJ2-3
D: NA
size: NA
DNA: TGTGCCATCACCACAGGTGCTAGCACAGATACGCAGTATTTT
CDR3: CAITTGASTDTQYF

V: TRBV11-3
J: TRBJ1-2
D: TRBD1
size: NA
DNA: TGTGCCAGCAGGAAAGACAGGGGCCGTGGCTACACCTTC
CDR3: CASRKDRGRGYTF

V: TRBV28
J: TRBJ2-5
D: NA
size: NA
DNA: TGTGCCAGCAGTTTGGGGATCGGCCGGGGCCGGGAGACCCAGTACTTC
CDR3: CASSLGIGRGRETQYF

V: TRBV5-1
J: TRBJ1-1
D: TRBD1
size: NA
DNA: TGCGCCAGCACAAGGGGACAGGGACATGGGAACACTGAAGCTTTCTTT
CDR3: CASTRGQGHGNTEAFF

V: TRBV4-3
J: TRBJ2-3
D: TRBD2
size: NA
DNA: TGCGCCAGCAGCCAAGATCAACTAGCGGGAGGGATAGATACGCAGTATTTT
CDR3: CASSQDQLAGGIDTQYF

V: TRBV19
J: TRBJ1-1
D: NA
size: NA
DNA: TGTGCCAGTAGTATAACAGCGAACACTGAAGCTTTCTTT
CDR3: CASSITANTEAFF

V: TRBV15
J: TRBJ2-3
D: NA
size: NA
DNA: TGTGCCACCAGCAAACGGACCTATGGCGACGGAGATACGCAGTATTTT
CDR3: CATSKRTYGDGDTQYF

V: TRBV30
J: TRBJ1-1
D: NA
size: NA
DNA: TGTGCCTGGACCCTTAACATAGCCAACACTGAAGCTTTCTTT
CDR3: CAWTLNIANTEAFF

V: TRBV2
J: TRBJ2-5
D: TRBD2
size: NA
DNA: TGTGCCAGCAGTGAAGGCCCTCGACTAGCGGCGATCAGGGAGACCCAGTACTTC
CDR3: CASSEGPRLAAIRETQYF

V: TRBV29-1
J: TRBJ2-1
D: NA
size: once
DNA: TGCAGCGTGGTATACAATGAGCAGTTCTTC
CDR3: CSVVYNEQFF

V: TRBV2
J: TRBJ2-7
D: TRBD1
size: NA
DNA: TGTGCCAGCAGTGGCGGACAGGGCTCCTACGAGCAGTACTTC
CDR3: CASSGGQGSYEQYF

V: TRBV5-1
J: TRBJ1-2
D: NA
size: NA
DNA: TGCGCCAGCAGCCTCGGACAAACGATCTATGGCTACACCTTC
CDR3: CASSLGQTIYGYTF

V: TRBV5-1
J: TRBJ2-3
D: TRBD1
size: NA
DNA: TGCGCCAGCAGCTTGGGACAGGGAATCACAGATACGCAGTATTTT
CDR3: CASSLGQGITDTQYF

V: TRBV4-3
J: TRBJ2-7
D: TRBD1
size: many
DNA: TGCGCCAGCAGCCACCGGGACAGAGACGACGAGCAGTACTTC
CDR3: CASSHRDRDDEQYF

V: TRBV30
J: TRBJ1-1
D: NA
size: few
DNA: TGTGCCTGGAGTCCGAGGTTCCATGAAGCTTTCTTT
CDR3: CAWSPRFHEAFF

V: TRBV10-3
J: TRBJ2-5
D: TRBD1
size: NA
DNA: TGTGCCATCAGTGAGTCGTTAATTGGCAGGGGGCGAGAGACCCAGTACTTC
CDR3: CAISESLIGRGRETQYF

V: TRBV18
J: TRBJ2-2
D: NA
size: NA
DNA: TGTGCCAGCTCACCTAAGGGTATCGACCGGGAGCTGTTTTTT
CDR3: CASSPKGIDRELFF

V: TRBV5-4
J: TRBJ1-2
D: TRBD1
size: NA
DNA: TGTGCCAGCAGCTCCTTAGGACAGGGCTATGGCTACACCTTC
CDR3: CASSSLGQGYGYTF

V: TRBV15
J: TRBJ1-5
D: NA
size: NA
DNA: TGTGCCACCAGCAGAGATTTGTTCGGGGGCTGGAGCAATCAGCCCCAGCATTTT
CDR3: CATSRDLFGGWSNQPQHF

V: TRBV10-2
J: TRBJ2-2
D: NA
size: once
DNA: TGCGCCAGCACTTGGACTTCCTTGAACACCGGGGAGCTGTTTTTT
CDR3: CASTWTSLNTGELFF

V: TRBV30
J: TRBJ1-2
D: NA
size: NA
DNA: TGTGCCTGGACACGGGTGAACTATGGCTACACCTTC
CDR3: CAWTRVNYGYTF

V: TRBV7-9
J: TRBJ1-2
D: TRBD1
size: NA
DNA: TGTGCCAGCAGCTCCCAGGGGGCTGATGGCTACACCTTC
CDR3: CASSSQGADGYTF

V: TRBV18
J: TRBJ1-4
D: NA
size: NA
DNA: TGTGCCAGCTCAAAGTACGGACGGCCTAATGAAAAACTGTTTTTT
CDR3: CASSKYGRPNEKLFF

V: TRBV28
J: TRBJ1-1
D: NA
size: NA
DNA: TGTGCCAGCAGTTTGGGCAGGGTGAACACTGAAGCTTTCTTT
CDR3: CASSLGRVNTEAFF

V: TRBV13
J: TRBJ2-2
D: NA
size: many
DNA: TGTGCCAGCAGCATCACCCTTCGGAAAAGGGGCGGGGAGCTGTTTTTT
CDR3: CASSITLRKRGGELFF

V: TRBV7-3
J: TRBJ1-1
D: NA
size: few
DNA: TGTGCCAGCAGCTCGTCGGATGGAACTGAAGCTTTCTTT
CDR3: CASSSSDGTEAFF

V: TRBV19
J: TRBJ2-1
D: TRBD2
size: NA
DNA: TGTGCCAGTAGCCTCCGGGACTACGACAATGAGCAGTTCTTC
CDR3: CASSLRDYDNEQFF

V: TRBV5-1
J: TRBJ1-1
D: TRBD1
size: NA
DNA: TGCGCCAGCAGGGGTGGGACAGGGGCGATGAACACTGAAGCTTTCTTT
CDR3: CASRGGTGAMNTEAFF

V: TRBV11-3
J: TRBJ2-7
D: NA
size: once
DNA: TGTGCCAGCAGCAAAAACGGGGCGAATGAGCAGTACTTC
CDR3: CASSKNGANEQYF

V: TRBV30
J: TRBJ2-5
D: NA
size: NA
DNA: TGTGCCTGGAGTAGGAGGACCCAAGAGACCCAGTACTTC
CDR3: CAWSRRTQETQYF

V: TRBV6-1
J: TRBJ2-5
D: NA
size: NA
DNA: TGTGCCAGCAGTGTCTCTGGGGAGACCCAGTACTTC
CDR3: CASSVSGETQYF

V: TRBV18
J: TRBJ2-7
D: TRBD1
size: NA
DNA: TGTGCCAGCTCACAGGGGGCTTCCTACGAGCAGTACTTC
CDR3: CASSQGASYEQYF

V: TRBV9
J: TRBJ1-1
D: NA
size: NA
DNA: TGTGCCAGCAGCCCCCAAGGGGCAACAGGGATAGTAGCTGAAGCTTTCTTT
CDR3: CASSPQGATGIVAEAFF

V: TRBV7-2
J: TRBJ1-3
D: NA
size: NA
DNA: TGTGCCAGCACCTTAAGTTCTGGCTCTGGAAACACCATATATTTT
CDR3: CASTLSSGSGNTIYF

V: TRBV27
J: TRBJ1-1
D: NA
size: few
DNA: TGTGCCAGCAGACGGGACAAGGCAGTTAGTTTGAACACTGAAGCTTTCTTT
CDR3: CASRRDKAVSLNTEAFF

V: TRBV6-4
J: TRBJ2-1
D: TRBD2
size: NA
DNA: TGTGCCAGCAGTGAAACTAGCGGGAGCCCCTACAATGAGCAGTTCTTC
CDR3: CASSETSGSPYNEQFF

V: TRBV5-6
J: TRBJ2-7
D: NA
size: once
DNA: TGTGCCAGCAGCGCGGTACTTGGGTCGACCTACGAGCAGTACTTC
CDR3: CASSAVLGSTYEQYF

V: TRBV27
J: TRBJ2-1
D: NA
size: once
DNA: TGTGCCAGCAGTTTAAGGCTATACAATGAGCAGTTCTTC
CDR3: CASSLRLYNEQFF

V: TRBV29-1
J: TRBJ1-2
D: NA
size: NA
DNA: TGCAGCGTGAGGACAGCACATGGCTACACCTTC
CDR3: CSVRTAHGYTF

V: TRBV7-2
J: TRBJ1-4
D: NA
size: NA
DNA: TGTGCCAGCAGCTTCGGGACGGGCAAGGAAAAACTGTTTTTT
CDR3: CASSFGTGKEKLFF

V: TRBV2
J: TRBJ2-7
D: NA
size: once
DNA: TGTGCCAGCAGTGAAGGGGCAGGTTTTGACTACGAGCAGTACTTC
CDR3: CASSEGAGFDYEQYF

V: TRBV7-3
J: TRBJ2-1
D: TRBD2
size: NA
DNA: TGTGCCAGCAGCATTAGCGGGAGGGCCAATGAGCAGTTCTTC
CDR3: CASSISGRANEQFF